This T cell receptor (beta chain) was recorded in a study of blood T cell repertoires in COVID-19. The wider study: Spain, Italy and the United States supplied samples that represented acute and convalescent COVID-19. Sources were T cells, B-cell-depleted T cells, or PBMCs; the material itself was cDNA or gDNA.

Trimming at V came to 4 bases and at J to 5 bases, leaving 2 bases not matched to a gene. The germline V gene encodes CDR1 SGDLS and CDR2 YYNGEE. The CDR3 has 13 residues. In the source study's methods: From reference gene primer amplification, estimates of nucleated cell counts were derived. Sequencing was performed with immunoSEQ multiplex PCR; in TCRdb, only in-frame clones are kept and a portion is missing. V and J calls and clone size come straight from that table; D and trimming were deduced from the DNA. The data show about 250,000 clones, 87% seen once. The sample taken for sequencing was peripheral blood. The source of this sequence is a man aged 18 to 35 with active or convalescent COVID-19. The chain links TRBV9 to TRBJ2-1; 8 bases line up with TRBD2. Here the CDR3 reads CASSSGGDNEQFF. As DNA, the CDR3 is TGTGCCAGCAGCAGCGGGGGAGACAATGAGCAGTTCTTC.